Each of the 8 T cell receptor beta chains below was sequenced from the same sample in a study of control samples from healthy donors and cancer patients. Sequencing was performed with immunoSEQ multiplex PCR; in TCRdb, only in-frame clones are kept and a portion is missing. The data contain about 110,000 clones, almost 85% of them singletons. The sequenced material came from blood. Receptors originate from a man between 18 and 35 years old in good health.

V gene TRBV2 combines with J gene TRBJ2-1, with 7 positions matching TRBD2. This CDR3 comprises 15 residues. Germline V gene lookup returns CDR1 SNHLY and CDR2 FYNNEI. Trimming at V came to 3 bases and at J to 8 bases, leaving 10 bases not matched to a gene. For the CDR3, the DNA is TGTGCCAGCAGTGAGAATTTTGGACTAGGGGATGAGCAGTTCTTC. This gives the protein CASSENFGLGDEQFF.

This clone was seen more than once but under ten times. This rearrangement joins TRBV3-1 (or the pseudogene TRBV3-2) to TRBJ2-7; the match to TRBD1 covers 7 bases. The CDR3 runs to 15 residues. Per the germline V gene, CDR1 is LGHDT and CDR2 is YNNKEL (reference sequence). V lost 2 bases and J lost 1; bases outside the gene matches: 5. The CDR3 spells CASSQMGQTSYEQYF. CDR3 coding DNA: TGTGCCAGCAGCCAAATGGGACAGACTTCCTACGAGCAGTACTTC.

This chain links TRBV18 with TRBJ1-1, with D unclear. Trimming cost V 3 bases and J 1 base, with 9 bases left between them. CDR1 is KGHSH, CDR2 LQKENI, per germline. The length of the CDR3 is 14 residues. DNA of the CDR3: TGTGCCAGCTCACCGGTGACCCGGAACACTGAAGCTTTCTTT. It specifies CASSPVTRNTEAFF.

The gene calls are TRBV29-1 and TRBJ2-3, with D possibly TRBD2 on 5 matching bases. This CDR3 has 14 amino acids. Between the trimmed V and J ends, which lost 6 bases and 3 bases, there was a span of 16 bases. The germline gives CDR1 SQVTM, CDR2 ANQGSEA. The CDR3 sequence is CSVSKTIETDTQYF. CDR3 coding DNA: TGCAGCGTCAGTAAGACTATAGAAACAGATACGCAGTATTTT.

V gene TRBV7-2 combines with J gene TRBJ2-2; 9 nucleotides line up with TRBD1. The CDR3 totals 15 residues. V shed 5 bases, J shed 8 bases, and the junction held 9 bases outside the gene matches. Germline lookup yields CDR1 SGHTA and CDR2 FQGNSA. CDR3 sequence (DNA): TGTGCCAGCAGCCTCCGACAGGGGGTGGTTGGGGAGCTGTTTTTT. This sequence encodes CASSLRQGVVGELFF.

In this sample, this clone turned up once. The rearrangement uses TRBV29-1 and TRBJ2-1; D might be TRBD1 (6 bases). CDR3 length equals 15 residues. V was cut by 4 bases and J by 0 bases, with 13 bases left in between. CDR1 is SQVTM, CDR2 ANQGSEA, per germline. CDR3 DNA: TGCAGCGTTGGGTTGGGGGCGTTCTCCTACAATGAGCAGTTCTTC. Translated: CSVGLGAFSYNEQFF.

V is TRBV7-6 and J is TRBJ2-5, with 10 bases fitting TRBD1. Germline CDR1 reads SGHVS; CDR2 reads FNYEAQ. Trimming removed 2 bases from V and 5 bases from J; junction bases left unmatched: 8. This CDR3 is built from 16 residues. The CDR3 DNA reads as TGTGCCAGCAGCTTACCGACAGGGGGCCTGAGGGAGACCCAGTACTTC. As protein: CASSLPTGGLRETQYF. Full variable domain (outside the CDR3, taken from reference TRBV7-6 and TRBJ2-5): GAGVSQSPRYKVTKRGQDVALRCDPISGHVSLYWYRQALGQGPEFLTYFNYEAQQDKSGLPNDRFSAERPEGSISTLTIQRTEQRDSAMYRCASSLPTGGLRETQYFGPGTRLLVL.

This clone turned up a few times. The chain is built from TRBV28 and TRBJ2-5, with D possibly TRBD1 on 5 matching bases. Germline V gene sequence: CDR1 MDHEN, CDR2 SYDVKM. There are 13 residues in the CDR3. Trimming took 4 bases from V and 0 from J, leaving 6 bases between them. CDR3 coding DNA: TGTGCCAGCAGTTCAGGGAACCAAGAGACCCAGTACTTC. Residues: CASSSGNQETQYF.